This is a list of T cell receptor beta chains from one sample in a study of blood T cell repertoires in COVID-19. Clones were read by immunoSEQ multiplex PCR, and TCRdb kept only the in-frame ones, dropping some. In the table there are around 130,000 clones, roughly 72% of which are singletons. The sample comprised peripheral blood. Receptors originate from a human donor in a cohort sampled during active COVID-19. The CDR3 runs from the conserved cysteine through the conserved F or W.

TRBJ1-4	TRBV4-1	CASSLPGQHQLFNEKLFF
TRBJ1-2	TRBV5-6	CASSLAGFYGYTF
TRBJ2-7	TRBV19	CASSYRDQYEQYF
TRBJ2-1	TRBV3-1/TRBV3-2	CASSPEGQVYNEQFF
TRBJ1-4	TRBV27	CASKSYEKLFF
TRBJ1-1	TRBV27	CASSSHHSVNTEAFF
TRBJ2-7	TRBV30	CAWSGQGAYEQYF
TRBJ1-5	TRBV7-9	CASSSSTGFSNQPQHF
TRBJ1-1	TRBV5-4	CASSLGAGMTEAFF
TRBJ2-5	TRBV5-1	CASSLVVSGGNVQETQYF
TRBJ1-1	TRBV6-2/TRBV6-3	CASSSGGHTEAFF
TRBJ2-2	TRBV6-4	CASSALAGSTGELFF
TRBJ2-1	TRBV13	CASSPPSHNEQFF
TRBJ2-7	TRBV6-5	CASRTLAGGDEQYF
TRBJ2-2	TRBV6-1	CASSGQGVANTGELFF
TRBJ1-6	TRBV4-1	CASSHGQGRGSPLHF
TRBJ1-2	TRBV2	CASIRTGVNYGYTF
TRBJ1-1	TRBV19	CASWDSMNTEAFF
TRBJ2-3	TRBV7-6	CASSLSMSIGDTQYF
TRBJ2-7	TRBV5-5	CASSFGIDREQYF
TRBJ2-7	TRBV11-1	CASSHSGARSYEQYF
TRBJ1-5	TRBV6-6	CASSQGPGGNQPQHF
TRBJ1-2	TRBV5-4	CASSLRGGDGYGYTF
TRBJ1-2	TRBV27	CASSLTGGYGYTF
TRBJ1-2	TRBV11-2	CASSLGRDYGYTF
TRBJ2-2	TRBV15	CATSRGGHINTGELFF
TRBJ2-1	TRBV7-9	CASSHGLAGGLSYNEQFF
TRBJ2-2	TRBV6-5	CASSYSATGVAGELFF
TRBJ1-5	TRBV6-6	CASSPPNQPQHF
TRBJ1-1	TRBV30	CAWSAGVGAFF
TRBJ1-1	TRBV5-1	CASSAGDAFEAFF
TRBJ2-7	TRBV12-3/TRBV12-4	CTSRGQTWEQYF
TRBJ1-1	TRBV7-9	CASSLAAGGTEAFF
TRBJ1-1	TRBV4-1	CASSPGQGTSEAFF
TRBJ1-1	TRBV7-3	CASSLQRGTEAFF
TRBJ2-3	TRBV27	CASSLSGVRSTDTQYF
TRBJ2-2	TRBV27	CASRLRTGGVGELFF
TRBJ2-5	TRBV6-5	CASSYSTSGGQETQYF
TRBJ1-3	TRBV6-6	CASSYTWDTTGNTIYF
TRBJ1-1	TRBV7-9	CASSGTGGGLSMNTEAFF
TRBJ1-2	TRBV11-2	CASSSIDSPYGYTF
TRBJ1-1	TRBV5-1	CASTETVGNTEAFF
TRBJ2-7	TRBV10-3	CAISGTGQGNYEQYF
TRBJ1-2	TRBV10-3	CAISVAANEEGYTF
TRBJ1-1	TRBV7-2	CASSPGTFVTEAFF
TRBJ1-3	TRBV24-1	CATSDSDRDSGNTIYF
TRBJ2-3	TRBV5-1	CASSAGPNTDTQYF
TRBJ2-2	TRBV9	CASSVIAGGPDTGELFF
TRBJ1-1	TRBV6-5	CASLWVGFAFF
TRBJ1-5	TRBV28	CASSRGGANNQPQHF
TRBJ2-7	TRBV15	CATSRDDLGQGFYEQYF